This T cell receptor beta chain was sequenced for a study of cytomegalovirus exposure and HLA in healthy donors. General study results and limits: Immune exposure information available was restricted to CMV serostatus. A later analysis associated 16,951 TCR beta sequences with HLA alleles at a 0.05 false discovery rate.

V was pared by 4 bases and J by 6 bases, with 14 bases between. There are 14 residues in the CDR3. Germline V gene lookup returns CDR1 KGHSY and CDR2 FQNENV. The PCR employed 60 Vbeta primers together with 13 Jbeta primers. Produced via immunoSEQ multiplex PCR; TCRdb's table is partial and in-frame only. The profile covers 100,000 to 150,000 clones, with 70% to 90% appearing a single time and less than 6.5% taken by the ten largest. Worth noting for this clone: Its antigen is currently unknown.

The chain recombines TRBV16 with TRBJ2-3, with D perhaps matching TRBD2 (6 bases). The source material was PBMCs. This clonotype originated in a woman aged 40 to 50 in good health and CMV-seropositive. The CDR3 reads CASSRNGRGDTQYF. The CDR3 coding sequence is TGTGCCAGCAGCCGTAACGGGAGAGGGGATACGCAGTATTTT.